The 14 T cell receptor beta chains listed next were all sequenced from one sample in a study of cytomegalovirus exposure and HLA in healthy donors. Vbeta (60) and Jbeta (13) primers were used in the PCR. Some clones are missing from TCRdb's copy, which holds only in-frame ones; the method was immunoSEQ multiplex PCR. The table records roughly 130,000 clones, over 70% of them present only once. The source material was PBMCs. These receptors all stem from a young man in good health and CMV-seronegative.

The chain is built from TRBV9 and TRBJ1-5, with D uncertain. V was clipped by 0 bases and J by 7 bases, with 11 bases between them. This CDR3 region has 14 residues. CDR1 and CDR2 from the germline V gene are SGDLS and YYNGEE. CDR3 amino acids: CASSVGGVGQPQHF. The CDR3 coding sequence is TGTGCCAGCAGCGTAGGGGGAGTCGGGCAGCCCCAGCATTTT.

In this sample, this clone turned up a few times. The V gene is TRBV6-1, the J gene TRBJ2-7, with D tentatively TRBD2 (5 bases). Per germline, CDR1 MNHNS and CDR2 SASEGT. This CDR3 contains 16 residues. The V and J ends lost 2 bases and 0 bases respectively, with 14 bases between them. CDR3 protein: CASSEFTWTPSYEQYF. Written as DNA, the CDR3 is TGTGCCAGCAGTGAATTTACGTGGACTCCCTCCTACGAGCAGTACTTC.

This clone was observed a few times. V gene TRBV6-5 combines with J gene TRBJ1-2; 9 nucleotides align to TRBD1. The CDR3 is 15 amino acids. The J segment lost 5 bases and the V segment lost 6 bases, leaving 10 bases of the junction unmatched. Germline V gene lookup returns CDR1 MNHEY and CDR2 SVGAGI. The CDR3: CASRPRTGDFYGYTF. Written as DNA, the CDR3 is TGTGCCAGCAGGCCGCGGACAGGGGACTTTTATGGCTACACCTTC.

V usage is TRBV9 and J usage is TRBJ2-3; tentative D call: TRBD2 (6 bases). Germline V CDR1 and CDR2: SGDLS, YYNGEE. This CDR3 has 16 amino acids. The V end lost 5 bases, the J end lost 1 base, and 17 bases lay between the germline ends. The CDR3 region is CASSRNRDSRTDTQYF. Written as DNA, the CDR3 is TGTGCCAGCAGTCGGAACCGGGACTCCCGCACAGATACGCAGTATTTT.

The table lists this clone with a few counts. This chain uses TRBV30 with TRBJ1-1; D perhaps matches TRBD1 (5 bases). The CDR3 is 13 amino acids. Germline V gene lookup returns CDR1 GTSNPN and CDR2 SVGIG (reference sequence). V dropped 5 bases and J dropped 1 base, with 11 bases sitting between them. CDR3: CAWDGHPNTEAFF. The CDR3 DNA reads as TGTGCCTGGGATGGACACCCGAACACTGAAGCTTTCTTT.

The chain's CDR3 is CATSLRSGPILNTGELFF. DNA for the CDR3: TGTGCCACCAGTCTTAGGTCAGGGCCGATCTTGAACACCGGGGAGCTGTTTTTT. V and J are TRBV15 and TRBJ2-2; D is possibly TRBD1 (5 bases). This CDR3 comprises 18 residues. Trimming shortened V by 6 bases and J by 1 base, and 21 bases separated the two germline ends. In germline, CDR1 is LNHNV, CDR2 YYDKDF (reference sequence).

The chain recombines TRBV4-1 with TRBJ2-2, with 7 bases aligning to TRBD1. This CDR3 has 15 amino acids. The germline V gene encodes CDR1 MGHRA and CDR2 YSYEKL. The V segment lost 2 bases and the J segment 3 bases; nucleotides outside the gene matches: 3. In DNA, the CDR3 is TGCGCCAGCAGCCAACCCGGGACAGACACCGGGGAGCTGTTTTTT. Translating it yields CASSQPGTDTGELFF.

The V call is TRBV12-1, the J call TRBJ1-5; the table's TRBD1 call for D was not verified on the DNA. TRBV12-1 has pseudogene status. The length of the CDR3 is 16 residues. CDR3 sequence: CASSFPRDREDQPQHF. In DNA form, the CDR3 reads TGTGCCAGCAGCTTTCCCCGGGACAGGGAAGATCAGCCCCAGCATTTT.

A word on this clone: One end of the junction is discordant with germline, which a read error may explain. This chain links TRBV7-9 with TRBJ1-2, with 8 nucleotides matching TRBD1. The germline V gene encodes CDR1 SEHNR and CDR2 FQNEAQ (reference sequence). The CDR3 consists of 15 residues. The CDR3 nucleotides read TGTTCCAGCAGCTTAGGCGGGACAGGCTTCTATGGCTACACCTTC. This translates into CSSSLGGTGFYGYTF.

The CDR3 nucleotides are TGTGCCAGCAGTATTGGCCAGAGCAATCAGCCCCAGCATTTT. Translation: CASSIGQSNQPQHF. The V and J genes are TRBV2 and TRBJ1-5; D is unresolved. Germline values: CDR1 SNHLY, CDR2 FYNNEI. The CDR3 consists of 14 residues. Trimming removed 5 bases at V and 1 base at J, with 9 bases between.

This clone appeared a few times. The V call is TRBV10-3, the J call TRBJ1-1, with TRBD1 matching over 8 bases. The germline CDR1 and CDR2 sequences are ENHRY and SYGVKD. This CDR3 contains 14 residues. After removal of 6 bases from V and 8 bases from J, the junction contained 11 bases not matched to a gene. The chain's CDR3 is CAISRTGPHPEAFF. The CDR3, as DNA: TGTGCCATCAGCCGGACAGGGCCCCATCCCGAAGCTTTCTTT.

The rearrangement joins TRBV2 to TRBJ1-1; perhaps TRBD1 as D (5 bases). CDR1 and CDR2 (germline): SNHLY, FYNNEI. CDR3 length: 12 residues. Deletions cut 7 bases from V and 8 bases from J, with 14 bases between. The CDR3 bases are TGTGCCAGCATGGGCCAGGGTTGGGAAGCTTTCTTT. Its translation: CASMGQGWEAFF.

The CDR3 protein is CASSELRQGYEQYF. The CDR3 region has the DNA TGTGCCAGCAGTGAACTGAGACAGGGGTACGAGCAGTACTTC. V usage is TRBV6-5 and J usage is TRBJ2-7; 8 positions match TRBD1. Germline V gene lookup returns CDR1 MNHEY and CDR2 SVGAGI. The CDR3 runs 14 residues. V lost 5 bases to trimming and J lost 4 bases; unmatched junction nucleotides: 7.

V and J are TRBV18 and TRBJ1-1; D might be TRBD1 (5 bases). Germline CDR1 KGHSH, CDR2 LQKENI. The CDR3 is made up of 15 amino acids. V shed 2 bases and J shed 2 bases, with 12 bases lying between them. CDR3 region: CASSPSAGINTEAFF. The DNA of the CDR3 is TGTGCCAGCTCACCATCAGCAGGGATCAACACTGAAGCTTTCTTT. Combining the CDR3 with reference TRBV18 and TRBJ1-1 gives the whole variable domain NAGVMQNPRHLVRRRGQEARLRCSPMKGHSHVYWYRQLPEEGLKFMVYLQKENIIDESGMPKERFSAEFPKEGPSILRIQQVVRGDSAAYFCASSPSAGINTEAFFGQGTRLTVV.